This T cell receptor (beta chain) was recorded in a study of long-term antiretroviral therapy in people with HIV. Study-level points and caveats: Blood dates from 2004 to 2017, possibly under older ART regimens. Diversity remained lower than transplant donor controls, even though it increased after ART. Dominance of pre-ART expanded clones persisted, fluctuating and often declining after ART.

Germline CDR1 and CDR2: KGHSH and LQKENI. V lost 6 bases to trimming and J lost 6 bases, with 15 bases between them. The CDR3 loop spans 13 amino acids. Comments on this clone: Its antigen is currently unknown.

Researchers ran immunoSEQ v3.0 at survey level. The table came from immunoSEQ multiplex PCR; TCRdb's copy has only in-frame clones and leaves some out. Seen here are tens of thousands of clones, about 95% observed once, and the top ten hold around 3%. This TCR derives from a man aged 50-59 years with HIV. The chain has TRBV18 and TRBJ2-7; the D gene could be TRBD1 or TRBD2 (5 bases each). The sample consisted of unsorted PBMCs, taken 5.3 years after starting antiretroviral therapy. CDR3 residues: CASSPDRDGEQYF. The CDR3 DNA is TGTGCCAGCTCGCCGGACCGGGACGGCGAGCAGTACTTC.